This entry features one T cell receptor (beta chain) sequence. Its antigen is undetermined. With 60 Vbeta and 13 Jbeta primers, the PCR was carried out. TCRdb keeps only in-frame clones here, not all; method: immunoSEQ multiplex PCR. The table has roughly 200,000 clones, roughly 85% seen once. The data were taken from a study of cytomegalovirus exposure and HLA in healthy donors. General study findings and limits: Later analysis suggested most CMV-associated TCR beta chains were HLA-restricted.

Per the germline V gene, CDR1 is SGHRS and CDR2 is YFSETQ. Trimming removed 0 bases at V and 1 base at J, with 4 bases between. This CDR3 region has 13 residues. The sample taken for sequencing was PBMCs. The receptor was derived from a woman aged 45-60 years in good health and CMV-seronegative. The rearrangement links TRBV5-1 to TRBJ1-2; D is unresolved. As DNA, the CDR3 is TGCGCCAGCAGCTTGGACGGTAACTATGGCTACACCTTC. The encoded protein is CASSLDGNYGYTF.